This TCR beta chain derives from a study of blood T cell repertoires in COVID-19 (dated by TCRdb to the early 2020s). For the study in its entirety: The collaborator samples originated in the United States, Italy and Spain and spanned the acute and convalescent phases of COVID-19. The repertoires were released in a freely available public database intended as a resource for research on the immune response to SARS-CoV-2. The sample metadata nearly always contained a de-identified subject ID, COVID-19 status, age in years and sex. Where HLA class I and class II types were available, the types were taken from metadata supplied by the sample provider, not from assay-based typing. Subjects who had been exposed to COVID-19, were actively infected with it, or had recovered from it provided the deeply sampled blood TCRbeta repertoires that made up the dataset. Samples were obtained from the ongoing ImmuneRACE study (first 160 participants) and from about 1,300 subjects provided by 6 global collaborators. The prospective study material was composed of cDNA or gDNA derived from T cells, B-cell-depleted T cells, or PBMCs.

TCRbeta CDR3 regions were amplified from genomic DNA by means of the immunoSEQ Assay, a bias-controlled multiplex PCR. The study's own analysis went as follows. Nucleated cell counts per sample were estimated from amplification of reference gene primers within the assay. Sequence reads were collapsed and filtered to measure the absolute abundance of every unique TCRbeta CDR3 rearrangement. For each sample, productive Simpson clonality was calculated as the square root of Simpson's diversity index across productive rearrangements. TCRdb retrieved this table from immuneACCESS and kept in-frame rearrangements only. Not all clones are present; in checked studies, unresolved V genes account for under half, and no reason is known for the remainder. The V and J calls and clone size were taken over from that table, and D and trimming were inferred from the DNA. This sample has about 120,000 clones in its table, and 90% of those were observed once. The ten largest clones represent 1.8% of the sample.

Results the study describes overall, beyond this receptor: How much clinical and demographic metadata was included differed by source and by participant, and the metadata was provided uncurated.

CDR1 and CDR2, looked up from the germline V gene, are SNHLY and FYNNEI. Deletion took 4 bases off V and 5 bases off J, with a span of 20 bases between the germline ends. Including cysteine and phenylalanine, the CDR3 has 16 amino acids. The read is trimmed to its CDR3 DNA, 48 bases read in frame from base 1. Each collaborating institution followed its own protocols to collect whole blood in K2EDTA tubes. For TCRbeta analysis, collaborators shipped samples in one of three forms: frozen whole blood, isolated PBMCs, or DNA extracted from either of those sample types. Comments on this clone: The antigen this receptor binds is unknown. No much larger clone exists at a distance of one base, and base qualities are not known.

The chain is encoded by TRBV2 joined to TRBJ1-2; the D region possibly corresponds to TRBD1 (6 bases align). Material for sequencing was peripheral blood. The TCR was taken from a human donor with active COVID-19. The donor label of this sample is uncertain. The CDR3 reads as follows: CASSVPTGPGYYGYTF. The nucleotide sequence is given as TGTGCCAGCAGTGTCCCCACAGGGCCGGGATATTATGGCTACACCTTC. The CDR3, completed at both ends by the reference TRBV2 and TRBJ1-2 genes, gives the full variable domain EPEVTQTPSHQVTQMGQEVILRCVPISNHLYFYWYRQILGQKVEFLVSFYNNEISEKSEIFDDQFSVERPDGSNFTLKIRSTKLEDSAMYFCASSVPTGPGYYGYTFGSGTRLTVV.